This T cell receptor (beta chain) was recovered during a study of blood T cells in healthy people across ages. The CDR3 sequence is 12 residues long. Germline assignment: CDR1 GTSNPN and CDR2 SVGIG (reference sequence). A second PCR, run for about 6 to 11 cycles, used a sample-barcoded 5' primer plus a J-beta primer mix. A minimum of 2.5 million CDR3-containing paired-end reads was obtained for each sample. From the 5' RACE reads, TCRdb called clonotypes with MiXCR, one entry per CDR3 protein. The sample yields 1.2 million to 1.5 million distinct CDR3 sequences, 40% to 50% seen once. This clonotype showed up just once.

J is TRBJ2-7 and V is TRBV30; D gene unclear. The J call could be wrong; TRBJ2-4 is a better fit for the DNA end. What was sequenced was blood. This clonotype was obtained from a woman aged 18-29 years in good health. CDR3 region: CAWNTAGNIQYF. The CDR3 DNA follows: TGTGCCTGGAATACAGCTGGGAACATTCAGTACTTC.